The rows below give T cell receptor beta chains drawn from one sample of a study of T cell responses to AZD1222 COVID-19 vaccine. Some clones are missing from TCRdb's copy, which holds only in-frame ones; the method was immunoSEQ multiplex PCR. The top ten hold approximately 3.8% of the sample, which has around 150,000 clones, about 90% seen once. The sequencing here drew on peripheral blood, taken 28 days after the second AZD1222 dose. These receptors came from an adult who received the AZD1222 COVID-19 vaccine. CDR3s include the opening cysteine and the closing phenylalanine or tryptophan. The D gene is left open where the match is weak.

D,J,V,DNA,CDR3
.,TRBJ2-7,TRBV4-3,TGCGCCAGCAGCCAAGATGGGGGGATTAACTACGAGCAGTACTTC,CASSQDGGINYEQYF
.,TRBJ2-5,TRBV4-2,TGTGCCAGCAGCCACGGGCCGGAGACCCAGTACTTC,CASSHGPETQYF
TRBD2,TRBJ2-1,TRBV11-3,TGTGCCAGCAGCCTTACTACCTGGACTAGCGCCGACAATGAGCAGTTCTTC,CASSLTTWTSADNEQFF
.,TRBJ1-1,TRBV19,TGTGCCAGTAGTATCTCTAACCCGACAGGAGACACTGAAGCTTTCTTT,CASSISNPTGDTEAFF
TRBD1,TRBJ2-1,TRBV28,TGTGCCAGCAGTGCTGACAGGGCCCCCAATGAGCAGTTCTTC,CASSADRAPNEQFF
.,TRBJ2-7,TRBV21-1,TGTGCCAGCAGCAAAGGGACTAGCGGGAGTATTTACGAGCAGTACTTC,CASSKGTSGSIYEQYF
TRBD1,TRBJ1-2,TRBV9,TGTGCCAGCAGCGTAGGGTATGGGACAGGGGCTAACTATGGCTACACCTTC,CASSVGYGTGANYGYTF
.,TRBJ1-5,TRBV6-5,TGTGCCAGCACCAACCCTGGGTTTCAGCCCCAGCATTTT,CASTNPGFQPQHF
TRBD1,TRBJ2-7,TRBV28,TGTGCCAGCAGTTCGGCCGGGACAGGGATGGTGCAGTACTTC,CASSSAGTGMVQYF
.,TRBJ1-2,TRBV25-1,TGTGCCAGCAGCCCCTCAGACCTAATCTATGGCTACACCTTC,CASSPSDLIYGYTF
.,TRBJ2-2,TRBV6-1,TGTGCCAGCAGTGAAATAAGGTCGAGTCCCCCGAACACCGGGGAGCTGTTTTTT,CASSEIRSSPPNTGELFF
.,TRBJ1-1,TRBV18,TGTGCCAGCTCACGGGGACCGAACACTGAAGCTTTCTTT,CASSRGPNTEAFF
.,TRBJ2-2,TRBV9,TGTGCCAGCAGCGTTAGGGACTACACCGGGGAGCTGTTTTTT,CASSVRDYTGELFF
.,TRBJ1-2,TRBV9,TGTGCCAGCAGCGTAGCAGGGGTTGATGGCTACACCTTC,CASSVAGVDGYTF
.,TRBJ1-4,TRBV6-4,TGTGCCAGCAGTGAAGAGACGGGGGGTAATGAAAAACTGTTTTTT,CASSEETGGNEKLFF
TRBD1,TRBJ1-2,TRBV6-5,TGTGCCAGCAGCCAGGACCAGGGGGCACATGGCTACACCTTC,CASSQDQGAHGYTF
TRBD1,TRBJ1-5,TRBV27,TGTGCCAGCAGTTCACTCAATCAGGGGGAACAGCCCCAGCATTTT,CASSSLNQGEQPQHF
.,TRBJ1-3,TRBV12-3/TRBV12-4,TGTGCCAGCAGTTACCCCCGGGCGACCATATATTTT,CASSYPRATIYF
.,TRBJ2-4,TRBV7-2,TGTGCCAGCAGCTTAGCGCCCGGACAGGAGGGAGAGTACTTC,CASSLAPGQEGEYF
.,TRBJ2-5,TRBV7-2,TGTGCCAGCAGCCGGTACAGACAGGAAGGTTTGACCCAGTACTTC,CASSRYRQEGLTQYF
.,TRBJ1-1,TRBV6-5,TGTGCCAGCACCCTTTACATCGGGCTTGAAGCTTTCTTT,CASTLYIGLEAFF
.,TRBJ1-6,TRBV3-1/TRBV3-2,TGTGCCAGCAGCCCTGGGGGGGAGATGGGATCACCCCTCCACTTT,CASSPGGEMGSPLHF
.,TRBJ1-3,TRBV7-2,TGTGCCAGCAGCTTAGTTTGGGGGTCTGGAAACACCATATATTTT,CASSLVWGSGNTIYF
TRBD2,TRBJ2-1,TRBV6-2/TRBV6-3,TGTGCCAGCAGTCGCGGACTAGCGGGCAATGAGCAGTTCTTC,CASSRGLAGNEQFF